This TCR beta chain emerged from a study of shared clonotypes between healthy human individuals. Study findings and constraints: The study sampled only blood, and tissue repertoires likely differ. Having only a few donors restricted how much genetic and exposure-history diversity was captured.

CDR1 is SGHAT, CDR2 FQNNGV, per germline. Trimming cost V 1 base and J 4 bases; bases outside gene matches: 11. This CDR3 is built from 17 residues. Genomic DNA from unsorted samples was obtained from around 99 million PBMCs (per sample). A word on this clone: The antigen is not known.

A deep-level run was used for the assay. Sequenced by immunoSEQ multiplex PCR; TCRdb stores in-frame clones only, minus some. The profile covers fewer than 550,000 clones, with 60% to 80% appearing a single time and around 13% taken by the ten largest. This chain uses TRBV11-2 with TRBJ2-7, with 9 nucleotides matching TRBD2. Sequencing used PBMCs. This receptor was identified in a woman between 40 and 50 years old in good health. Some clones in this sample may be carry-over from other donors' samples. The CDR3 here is CASSLVYLAGIRYEQYF. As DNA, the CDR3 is TGTGCCAGCAGCTTAGTGTACCTAGCGGGAATCCGGTACGAGCAGTACTTC.